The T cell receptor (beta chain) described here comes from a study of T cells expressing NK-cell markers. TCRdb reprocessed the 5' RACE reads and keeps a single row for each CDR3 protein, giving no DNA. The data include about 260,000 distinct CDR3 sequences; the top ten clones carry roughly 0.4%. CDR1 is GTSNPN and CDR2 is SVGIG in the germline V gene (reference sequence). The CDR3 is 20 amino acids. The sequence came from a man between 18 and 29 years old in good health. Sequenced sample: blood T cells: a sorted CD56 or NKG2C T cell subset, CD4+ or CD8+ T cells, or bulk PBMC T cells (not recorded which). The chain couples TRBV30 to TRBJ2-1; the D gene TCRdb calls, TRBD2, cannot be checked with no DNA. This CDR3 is CAWSVVGRAANTIHHNEQFF.